This TCR beta chain was sequenced for a study of sequential checkpoint blockade in melanoma. In the study overall: First-line arms were nivolumab then ipilimumab, or the reverse, randomized 1:1. After both sequences, patients received maintenance nivolumab.

Produced via immunoSEQ multiplex PCR; TCRdb's table is partial and in-frame only. The table records 9,500 to 15,000 clones, about 79% of them present only once. Germline CDR1 is SEHNR and CDR2 is FQNEAQ (reference sequence). Trimming at V came to 1 base and at J to 2 bases, leaving 2 bases not matched to a gene. This CDR3 has 14 amino acids. As to treatment: randomized to nivolumab then ipilimumab (arm A) or the reverse (arm B). DNA-damaging chemotherapy had not been given to any patient beforehand. From thawed PBMCs, live CD3+CD8+ cells negative for CD19 and CD56 were sorted. The sequence was collected from a human donor with melanoma. This specimen consisted of CD8+ T cells sorted from blood (inferred from file names), obtained from a patient given nivolumab and ipilimumab in sequence. The rearrangement uses TRBV7-9 and TRBJ2-7; TRBD2 aligns across 7 bases. As DNA, the CDR3 is TGTGCCAGCAGCTTAGGCGGGAGTGCCTACGAGCAGTACTTC. Encoded protein: CASSLGGSAYEQYF.